Sequencing of this T cell receptor (beta chain) was carried out in a study of early T cells in non-severe SARS-CoV-2 infection. TCRdb used MiXCR to reprocess the 5' RACE reads, holding one entry per CDR3 protein. The top ten hold roughly 3.8% of the sample, which has fewer than 85,000 distinct CDR3 sequences, about 14% seen once. V was cut by 6 bases and J by 0 bases, with 10 bases left in between. Germline lookup yields CDR1 KGHSH and CDR2 LQKENI. The CDR3 consists of 14 residues. This receptor was identified in an adult who was a healthcare worker with PCR-confirmed SARS-CoV-2 infection or an uninfected control (not recorded which). V gene TRBV18 combines with J gene TRBJ2-3; D remains unclear. Here the sequenced sample was whole blood, taken at baseline. CDR3 DNA: TGTGCCAGCTCGCCCTCTTCTAGCACAGATACGCAGTATTTT. Translating it yields CASSPSSSTDTQYF.